This note documents a single T cell receptor (beta chain) sequence. Its antigen is not yet known. The record has no base qualities; no much larger clone is one base away. These data belong to a study of PD-1 blockade in classical Hodgkin lymphoma (dated by TCRdb to between 2020 and 2021). Background for the entire study: Nivolumab dosing was 3 mg/kg intravenously every 2 weeks, continuing until either disease progression or unacceptable toxicity. The study used TCR beta sequencing and CyTOF to define a peripheral blood immune signature of response to PD-1 blockade in classical Hodgkin lymphoma. What the study reported, not specific to this receptor: Among trial patients, those achieving complete response had baseline diversity similar to that of newly diagnosed patients, while diversity was significantly lower in partial responders and progressors. Lower diversity was observed in patients in whom nivolumab was started less than 1 year after ASCT, and these patients were excluded from later analyses so that confounding by immune reconstitution would be avoided. Baseline TCR diversity was reported as lower in newly diagnosed patients than in healthy donors, and lower still in relapsed/refractory patients. CD4+ but not CD8+ TCR diversity rose significantly by C4D1 (p=0.0027 vs p=0.16), most apparent in complete responders (p=0.02). Only a single clinical trial cohort was studied, and what caused the repertoire differences, possibly disease activity or prior therapy, remained undefined.

Genomic DNA was extracted with the Qiagen DNeasy kit from unsorted PBMCs and from negatively selected CD4+ and CD8+ fractions. Using primers that anneal to V and J segments, immunoSEQ multiplex PCR amplified the TCR beta CDR3 regions. Amplification bias was minimized using a synthetic immune receptor repertoire, and residual bias was removed computationally after sequencing. As for how the authors treated the data: Repertoire diversity was quantified as the Shannon entropy index using custom Python scripts. The unsorted, CD4+ and CD8+ repertoires were each analyzed separately, with the exception of combined analyses, where CD4+ and CD8+ sequences were merged in silico. A clone counted as expanded when the clone's frequency after treatment rose at least 2-fold relative to C1D1, and clones undetected at baseline were given a pseudocount of 0.5. Singleton clones were defined as clones with 0 or 1 copy at C1D1, and non-singleton clones were defined as clones with 2 or more copies. Clones expanded in unsorted samples were labelled as CD4+, CD8+ or unknown by matching protein sequences in sorted samples from the same patient. Wilcoxon tests on paired samples were used to test diversity changes from C1D1 to C4D1. The table was pulled from immuneACCESS by TCRdb, which kept in-frame rearrangements only. Such tables lose some clones; where checked, under half of the loss comes from unresolved V genes, and the rest has no known cause. V and J calls and clone size are as listed in that table; D and trimming were resolved from the DNA. For this sample the table gives 25,000 to 35,000 clones, of which around 68% were detected only once. The top ten clones comprise about 3.8% of the sample.

The label giving this sample's time point can be read as: cycle 4 day 1 (C4D1), after less than seven weeks of nivolumab. All trial patients had relapsed after autologous stem cell transplantation, with cohorts A, B and C differing in prior brentuximab vedotin exposure. The trial cohort included 50 to 60 patients with relapsed/refractory classical Hodgkin lymphoma, and each patient had a best overall response of complete response, partial response or progressive disease. Trial patients were treated with single-agent nivolumab in the multi-cohort phase II CheckMate 205 trial. An independent review committee assessed best overall response by applying the 2007 International Working Group response criteria. Trial PBMCs were collected just before the start of nivolumab (C1D1) and during therapy at cycle 2 day 1 and cycle 4 day 1. Peripheral blood was collected in 8 mL Vacutainer Cell Preparation Tubes, from which PBMCs were isolated by centrifugation and then cryopreserved.

The material sequenced was peripheral blood mononuclear cells (PBMCs), taken before the fourth cycle of nivolumab. The source of this sequence is a human donor with classical Hodgkin lymphoma.

For the CDR3, the sequence is CASSDWAGHVGEQFF. The DNA sequence is as follows: TGTGCCAGCAGTGACTGGGCAGGGCACGTGGGTGAGCAGTTCTTC. Recombination joined TRBV6-4 with TRBJ2-1, and possibly TRBD1, on 5 matching bases. V and J are truncated by 1 base and 9 bases respectively, leaving an intervening sequence of 16 bases. The germline V gene encodes CDR1 MRHNA and CDR2 SNTAGT. From the cysteine up to the phenylalanine, the CDR3 has a length of 15 residues. Solely the CDR3 DNA is kept, with 45 bases framed from the first base.